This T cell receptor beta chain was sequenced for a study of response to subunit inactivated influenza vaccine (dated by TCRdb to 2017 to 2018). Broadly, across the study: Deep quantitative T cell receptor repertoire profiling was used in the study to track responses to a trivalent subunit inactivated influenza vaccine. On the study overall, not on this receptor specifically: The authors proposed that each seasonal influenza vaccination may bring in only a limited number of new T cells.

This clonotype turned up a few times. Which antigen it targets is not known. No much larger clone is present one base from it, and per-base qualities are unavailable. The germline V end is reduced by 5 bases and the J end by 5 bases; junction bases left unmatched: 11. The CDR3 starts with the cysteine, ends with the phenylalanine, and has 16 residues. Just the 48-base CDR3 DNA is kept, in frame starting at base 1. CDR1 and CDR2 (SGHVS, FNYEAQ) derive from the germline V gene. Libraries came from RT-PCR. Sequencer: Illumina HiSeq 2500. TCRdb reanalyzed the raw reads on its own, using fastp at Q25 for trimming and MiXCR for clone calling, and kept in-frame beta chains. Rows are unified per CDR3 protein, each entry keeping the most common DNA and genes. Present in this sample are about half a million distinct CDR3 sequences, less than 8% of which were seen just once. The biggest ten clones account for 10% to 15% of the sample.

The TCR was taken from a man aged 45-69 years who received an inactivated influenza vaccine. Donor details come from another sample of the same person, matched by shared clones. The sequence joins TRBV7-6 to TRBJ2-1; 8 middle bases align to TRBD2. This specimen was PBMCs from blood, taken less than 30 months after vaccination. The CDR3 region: CASSDSRGGPNNEQFF. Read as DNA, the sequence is TGTGCCAGCAGCGACTCCCGGGGGGGGCCCAACAATGAGCAGTTCTTC. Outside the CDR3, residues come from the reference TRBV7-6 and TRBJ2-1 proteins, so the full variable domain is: GAGVSQSPRYKVTKRGQDVALRCDPISGHVSLYWYRQALGQGPEFLTYFNYEAQQDKSGLPNDRFSAERPEGSISTLTIQRTEQRDSAMYRCASSDSRGGPNNEQFFGPGTRLTVL.